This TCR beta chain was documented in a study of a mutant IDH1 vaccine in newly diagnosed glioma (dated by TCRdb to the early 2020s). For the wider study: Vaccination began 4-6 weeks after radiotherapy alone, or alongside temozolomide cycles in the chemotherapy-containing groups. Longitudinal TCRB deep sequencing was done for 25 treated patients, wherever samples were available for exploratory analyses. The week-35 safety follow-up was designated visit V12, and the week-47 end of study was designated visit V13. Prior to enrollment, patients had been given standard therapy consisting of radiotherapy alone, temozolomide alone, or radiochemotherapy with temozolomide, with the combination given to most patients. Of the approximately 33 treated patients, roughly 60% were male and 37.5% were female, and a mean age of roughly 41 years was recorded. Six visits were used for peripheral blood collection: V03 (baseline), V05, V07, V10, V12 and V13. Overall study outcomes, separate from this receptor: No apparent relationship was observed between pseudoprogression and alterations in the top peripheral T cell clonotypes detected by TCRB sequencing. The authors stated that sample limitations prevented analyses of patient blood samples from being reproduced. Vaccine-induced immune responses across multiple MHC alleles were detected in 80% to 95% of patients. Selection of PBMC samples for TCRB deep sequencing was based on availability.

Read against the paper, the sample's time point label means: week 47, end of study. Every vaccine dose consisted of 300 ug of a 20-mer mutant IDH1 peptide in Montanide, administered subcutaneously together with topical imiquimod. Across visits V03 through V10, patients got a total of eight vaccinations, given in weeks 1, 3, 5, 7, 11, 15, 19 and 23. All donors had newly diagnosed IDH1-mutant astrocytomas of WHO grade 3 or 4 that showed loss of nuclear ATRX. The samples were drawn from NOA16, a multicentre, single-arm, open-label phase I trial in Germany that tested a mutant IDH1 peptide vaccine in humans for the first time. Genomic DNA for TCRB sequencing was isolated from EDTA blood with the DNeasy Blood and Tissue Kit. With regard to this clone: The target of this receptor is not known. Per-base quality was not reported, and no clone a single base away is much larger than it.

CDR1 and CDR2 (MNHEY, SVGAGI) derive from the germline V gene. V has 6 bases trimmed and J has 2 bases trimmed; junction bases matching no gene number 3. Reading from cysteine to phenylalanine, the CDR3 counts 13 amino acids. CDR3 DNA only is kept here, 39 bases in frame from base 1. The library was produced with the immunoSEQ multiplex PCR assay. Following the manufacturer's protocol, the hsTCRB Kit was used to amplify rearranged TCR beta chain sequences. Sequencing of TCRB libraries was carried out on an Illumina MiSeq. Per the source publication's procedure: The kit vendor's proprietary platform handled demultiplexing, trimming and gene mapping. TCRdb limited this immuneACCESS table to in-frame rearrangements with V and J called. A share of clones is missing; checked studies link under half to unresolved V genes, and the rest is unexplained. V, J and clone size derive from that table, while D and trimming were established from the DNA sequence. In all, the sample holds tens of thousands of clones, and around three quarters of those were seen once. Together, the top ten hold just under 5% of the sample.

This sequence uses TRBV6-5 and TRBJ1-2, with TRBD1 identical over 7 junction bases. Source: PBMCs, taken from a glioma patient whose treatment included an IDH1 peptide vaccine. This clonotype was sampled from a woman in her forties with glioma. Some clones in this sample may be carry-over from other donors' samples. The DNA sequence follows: TGTGCCAGCAGACGGGACAGCAACTATGGCTACACCTTC. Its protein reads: CASRRDSNYGYTF.